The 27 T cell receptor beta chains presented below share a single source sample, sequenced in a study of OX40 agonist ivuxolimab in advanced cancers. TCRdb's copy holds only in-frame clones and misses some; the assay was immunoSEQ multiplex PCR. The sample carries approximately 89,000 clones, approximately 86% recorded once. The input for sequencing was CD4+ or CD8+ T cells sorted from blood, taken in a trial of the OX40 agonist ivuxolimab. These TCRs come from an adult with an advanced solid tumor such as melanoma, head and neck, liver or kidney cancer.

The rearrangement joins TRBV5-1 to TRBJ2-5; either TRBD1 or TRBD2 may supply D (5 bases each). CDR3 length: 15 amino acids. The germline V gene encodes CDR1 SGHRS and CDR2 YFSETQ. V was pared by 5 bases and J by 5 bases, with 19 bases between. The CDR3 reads CASSQHPGTDETQYF. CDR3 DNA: TGCGCCAGCAGTCAACATCCCGGGACGGACGAGACCCAGTACTTC.

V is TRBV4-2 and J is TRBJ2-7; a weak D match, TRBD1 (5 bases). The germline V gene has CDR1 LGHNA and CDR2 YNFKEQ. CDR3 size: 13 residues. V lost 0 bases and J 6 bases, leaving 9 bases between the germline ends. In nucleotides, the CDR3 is TGTGCCAGCAGCCAAGACAGGGTAGGCGAGCAGTACTTC. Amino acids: CASSQDRVGEQYF.

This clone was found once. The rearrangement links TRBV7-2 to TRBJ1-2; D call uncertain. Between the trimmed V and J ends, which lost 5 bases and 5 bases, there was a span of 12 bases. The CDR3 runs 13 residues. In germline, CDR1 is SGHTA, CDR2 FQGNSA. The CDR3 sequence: CASSPSKGYGYTF. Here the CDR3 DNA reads TGTGCCAGCAGCCCCTCAAAAGGTTATGGCTACACCTTC.

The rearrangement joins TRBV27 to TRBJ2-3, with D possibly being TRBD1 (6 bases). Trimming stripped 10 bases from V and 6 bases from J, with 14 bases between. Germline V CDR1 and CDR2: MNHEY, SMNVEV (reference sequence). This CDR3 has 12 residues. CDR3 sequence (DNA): TGTGCCACCCTAAACAGGGAGGATACGCAGTATTTT. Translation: CATLNREDTQYF.

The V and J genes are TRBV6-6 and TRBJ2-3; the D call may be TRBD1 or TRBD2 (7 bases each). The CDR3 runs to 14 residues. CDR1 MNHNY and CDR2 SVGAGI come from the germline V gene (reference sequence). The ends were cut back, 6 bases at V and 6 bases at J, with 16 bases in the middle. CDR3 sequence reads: CASSPGGGGDTQYF. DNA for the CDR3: TGTGCCAGCAGCCCAGGGGGGGGAGGGGATACGCAGTATTTT.

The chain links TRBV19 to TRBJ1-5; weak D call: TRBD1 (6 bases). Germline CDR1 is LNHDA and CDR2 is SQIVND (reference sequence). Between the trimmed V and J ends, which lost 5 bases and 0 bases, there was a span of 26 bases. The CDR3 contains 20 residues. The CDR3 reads CASSDTITGHRPYSNQPQHF. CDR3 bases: TGTGCCAGTAGTGACACTATCACGGGACATCGTCCGTATAGCAATCAGCCCCAGCATTTT.

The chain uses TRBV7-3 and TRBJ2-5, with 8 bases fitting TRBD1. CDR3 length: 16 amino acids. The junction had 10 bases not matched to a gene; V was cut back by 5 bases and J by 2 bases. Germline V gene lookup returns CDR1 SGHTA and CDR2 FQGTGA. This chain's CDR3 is CASSPGRGRGQETQYF. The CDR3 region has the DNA TGTGCCAGCAGCCCCGGCAGGGGGCGAGGGCAAGAGACCCAGTACTTC.

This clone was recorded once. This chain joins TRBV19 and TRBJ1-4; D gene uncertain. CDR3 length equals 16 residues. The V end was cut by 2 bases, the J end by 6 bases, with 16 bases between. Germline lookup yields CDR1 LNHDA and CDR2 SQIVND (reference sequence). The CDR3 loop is CASSITAGRSDEKLFF. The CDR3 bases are TGTGCCAGTAGTATAACGGCGGGGAGGTCGGATGAAAAACTGTTTTTT.

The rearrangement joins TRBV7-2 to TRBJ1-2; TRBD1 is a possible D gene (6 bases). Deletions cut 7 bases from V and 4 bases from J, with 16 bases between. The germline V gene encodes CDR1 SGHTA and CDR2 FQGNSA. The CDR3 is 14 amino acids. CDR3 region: CASTLDGGPYGYTF. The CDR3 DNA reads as TGTGCCAGCACCTTGGACGGGGGCCCCTATGGCTACACCTTC. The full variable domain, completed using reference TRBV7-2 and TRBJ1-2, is GAGVSQSPSNKVTEKGKDVELRCDPISGHTALYWYRQSLGQGLEFLIYFQGNSAPDKSGLPSDRFSAERTGGSVSTLTIQRTQQEDSAVYLCASTLDGGPYGYTFGSGTRLTVV.

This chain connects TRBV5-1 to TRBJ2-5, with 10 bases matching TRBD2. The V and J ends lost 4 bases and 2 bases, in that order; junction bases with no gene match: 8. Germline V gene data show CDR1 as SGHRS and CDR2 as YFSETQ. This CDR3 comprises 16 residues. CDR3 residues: CASSPLTSGRQETQYF. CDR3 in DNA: TGCGCCAGCAGCCCCCTGACTAGCGGGCGGCAAGAGACCCAGTACTTC.

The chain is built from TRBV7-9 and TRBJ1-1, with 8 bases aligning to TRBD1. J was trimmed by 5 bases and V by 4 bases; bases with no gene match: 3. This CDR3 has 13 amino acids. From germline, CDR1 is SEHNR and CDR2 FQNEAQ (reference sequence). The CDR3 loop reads CASSWTGRTEAFF. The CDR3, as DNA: TGTGCCAGCAGCTGGACAGGGCGGACTGAAGCTTTCTTT.

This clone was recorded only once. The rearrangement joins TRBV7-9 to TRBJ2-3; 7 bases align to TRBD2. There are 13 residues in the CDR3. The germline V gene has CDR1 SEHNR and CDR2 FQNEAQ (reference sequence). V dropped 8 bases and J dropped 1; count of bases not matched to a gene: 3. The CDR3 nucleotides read TGTGCCAGCCTTGCGGGGGGCACAGATACGCAGTATTTT. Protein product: CASLAGGTDTQYF.

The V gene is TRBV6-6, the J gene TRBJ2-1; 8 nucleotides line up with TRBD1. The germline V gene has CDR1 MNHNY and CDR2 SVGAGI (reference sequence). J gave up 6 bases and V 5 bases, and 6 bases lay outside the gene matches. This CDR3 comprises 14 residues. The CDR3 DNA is TGTGCCAGCAGTCGGACAGGGTCCGTCAATGAGCAGTTCTTC. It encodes CASSRTGSVNEQFF.

The CDR3 DNA follows: TGTGCCAGCAACCGGGACAGGGGTTTCGAGCAGTACTTC. Encoded protein: CASNRDRGFEQYF. The chain is built from TRBV28 and TRBJ2-7, with 10 bases aligning to TRBD1. With 7 bases clipped from V and 6 bases from J, the junction kept 6 bases outside the gene matches. Germline V gene lookup returns CDR1 MDHEN and CDR2 SYDVKM. The CDR3 spans 13 residues. The variable domain in full, completed from reference TRBV28 and TRBJ2-7, reads DVKVTQSSRYLVKRTGEKVFLECVQDMDHENMFWYRQDPGLGLRLIYFSYDVKMKEKGDIPEGYSVSREKKERFSLILESASTNQTSMYLCASNRDRGFEQYFGPGTRLTVT.

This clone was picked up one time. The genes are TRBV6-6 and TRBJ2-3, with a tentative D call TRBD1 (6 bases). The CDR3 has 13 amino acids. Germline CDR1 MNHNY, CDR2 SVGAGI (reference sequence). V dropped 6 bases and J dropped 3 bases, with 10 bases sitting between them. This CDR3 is CASRHRDTDTQYF. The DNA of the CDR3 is TGTGCCAGCAGGCACAGGGATACAGATACGCAGTATTTT.

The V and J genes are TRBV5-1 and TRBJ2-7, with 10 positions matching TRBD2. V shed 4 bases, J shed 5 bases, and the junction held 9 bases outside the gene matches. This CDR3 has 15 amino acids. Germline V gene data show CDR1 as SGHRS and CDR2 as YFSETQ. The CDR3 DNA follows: TGCGCCAGCAGCCTGGCTAGCGGGAGTCGGCACGAGCAGTACTTC. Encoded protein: CASSLASGSRHEQYF.

The CDR3 DNA reads TGTGCCACCAGCAGAGCGGGACAGGGGGCCTATAGCAATCAGCCCCAGCATTTT. Protein product: CATSRAGQGAYSNQPQHF. The rearrangement joins TRBV15 to TRBJ1-5; 12 bases are shared with TRBD1. The germline V gene has CDR1 LNHNV and CDR2 YYDKDF (reference sequence). J lost 0 bases, V lost 1 base, and 4 bases had no gene match. The CDR3 is 18 amino acids.

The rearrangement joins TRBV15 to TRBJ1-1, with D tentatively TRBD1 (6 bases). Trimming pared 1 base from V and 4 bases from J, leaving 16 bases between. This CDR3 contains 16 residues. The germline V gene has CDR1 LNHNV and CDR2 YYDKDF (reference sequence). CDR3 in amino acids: CATSRGSGGAGTEAFF. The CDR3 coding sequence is TGTGCCACCAGCAGAGGCTCGGGGGGCGCGGGCACTGAAGCTTTCTTT.

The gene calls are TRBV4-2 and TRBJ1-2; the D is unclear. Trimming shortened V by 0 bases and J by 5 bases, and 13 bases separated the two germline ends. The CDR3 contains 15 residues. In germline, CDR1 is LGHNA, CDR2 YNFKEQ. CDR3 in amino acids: CASSQDRDKRYGYTF. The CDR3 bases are TGTGCCAGCAGCCAAGATCGAGATAAGAGATATGGCTACACCTTC.

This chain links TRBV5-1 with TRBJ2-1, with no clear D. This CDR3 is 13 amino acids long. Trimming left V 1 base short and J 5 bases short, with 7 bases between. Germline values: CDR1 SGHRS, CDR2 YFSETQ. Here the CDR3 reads CASSLMGNNEQFF. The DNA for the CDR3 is TGCGCCAGCAGCTTGATGGGCAACAATGAGCAGTTCTTC.

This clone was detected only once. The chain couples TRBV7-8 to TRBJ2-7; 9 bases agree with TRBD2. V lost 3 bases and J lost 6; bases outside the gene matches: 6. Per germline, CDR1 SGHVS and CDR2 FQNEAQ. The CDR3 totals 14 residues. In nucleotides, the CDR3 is TGTGCCAGCAGCTTTAGCGGGAGTAGGTTCGAGCAGTACTTC. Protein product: CASSFSGSRFEQYF.

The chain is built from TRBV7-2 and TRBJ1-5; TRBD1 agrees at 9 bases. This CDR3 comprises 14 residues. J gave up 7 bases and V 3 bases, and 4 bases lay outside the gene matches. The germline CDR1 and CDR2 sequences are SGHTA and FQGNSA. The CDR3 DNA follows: TGTGCCAGCAGCTTGGGACAGGGAAGCCAGCCCCAGCATTTT. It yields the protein CASSLGQGSQPQHF.

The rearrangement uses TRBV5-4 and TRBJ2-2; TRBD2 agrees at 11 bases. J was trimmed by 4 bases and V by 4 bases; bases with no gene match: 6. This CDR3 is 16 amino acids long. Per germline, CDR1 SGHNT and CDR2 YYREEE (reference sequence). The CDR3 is CASSRSGRAFTGELFF. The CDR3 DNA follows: TGTGCCAGCAGCCGTAGCGGGAGGGCCTTCACCGGGGAGCTGTTTTTT.

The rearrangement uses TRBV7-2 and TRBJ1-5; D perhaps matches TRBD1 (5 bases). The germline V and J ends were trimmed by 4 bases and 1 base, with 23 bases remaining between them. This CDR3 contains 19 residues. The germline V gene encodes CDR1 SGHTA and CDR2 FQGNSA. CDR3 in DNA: TGTGCCAGCAGCTCTACGCCGGGGCCACAAGGGATAAGCAATCAGCCCCAGCATTTT. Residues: CASSSTPGPQGISNQPQHF. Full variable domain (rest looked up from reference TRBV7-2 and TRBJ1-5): GAGVSQSPSNKVTEKGKDVELRCDPISGHTALYWYRQSLGQGLEFLIYFQGNSAPDKSGLPSDRFSAERTGGSVSTLTIQRTQQEDSAVYLCASSSTPGPQGISNQPQHFGDGTRLSIL.

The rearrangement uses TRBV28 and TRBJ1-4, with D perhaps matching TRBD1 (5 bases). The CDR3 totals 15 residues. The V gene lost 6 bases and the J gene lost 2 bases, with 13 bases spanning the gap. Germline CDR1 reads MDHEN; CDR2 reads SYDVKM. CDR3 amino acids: CASRESGLTNEKLFF. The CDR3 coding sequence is TGTGCCAGCAGAGAATCAGGGCTTACTAATGAAAAACTGTTTTTT. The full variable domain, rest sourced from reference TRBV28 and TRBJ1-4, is DVKVTQSSRYLVKRTGEKVFLECVQDMDHENMFWYRQDPGLGLRLIYFSYDVKMKEKGDIPEGYSVSREKKERFSLILESASTNQTSMYLCASRESGLTNEKLFFGSGTQLSVL.

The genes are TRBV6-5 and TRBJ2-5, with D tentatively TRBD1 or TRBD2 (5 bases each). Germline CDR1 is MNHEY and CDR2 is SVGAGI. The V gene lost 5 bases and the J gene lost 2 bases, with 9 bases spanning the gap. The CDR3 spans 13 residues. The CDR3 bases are TGTGCCAGCAGTCCATGGGGGCAAGAGACCCAGTACTTC. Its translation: CASSPWGQETQYF.

This chain's CDR3 is CASSLGLAGGGEQFF. CDR3 bases: TGTGCCAGCAGCTTAGGACTAGCGGGAGGAGGTGAGCAGTTCTTC. The chain employs TRBV7-2 and TRBJ2-1; 13 bases agree with TRBD2. The CDR3 consists of 15 residues. Germline V lookup: CDR1 SGHTA, CDR2 FQGNSA. Unmatched junction bases numbered 3, after V lost 1 base and J lost 9 bases. Complete variable domain (other parts from reference TRBV7-2 and TRBJ2-1): GAGVSQSPSNKVTEKGKDVELRCDPISGHTALYWYRQSLGQGLEFLIYFQGNSAPDKSGLPSDRFSAERTGGSVSTLTIQRTQQEDSAVYLCASSLGLAGGGEQFFGPGTRLTVL.